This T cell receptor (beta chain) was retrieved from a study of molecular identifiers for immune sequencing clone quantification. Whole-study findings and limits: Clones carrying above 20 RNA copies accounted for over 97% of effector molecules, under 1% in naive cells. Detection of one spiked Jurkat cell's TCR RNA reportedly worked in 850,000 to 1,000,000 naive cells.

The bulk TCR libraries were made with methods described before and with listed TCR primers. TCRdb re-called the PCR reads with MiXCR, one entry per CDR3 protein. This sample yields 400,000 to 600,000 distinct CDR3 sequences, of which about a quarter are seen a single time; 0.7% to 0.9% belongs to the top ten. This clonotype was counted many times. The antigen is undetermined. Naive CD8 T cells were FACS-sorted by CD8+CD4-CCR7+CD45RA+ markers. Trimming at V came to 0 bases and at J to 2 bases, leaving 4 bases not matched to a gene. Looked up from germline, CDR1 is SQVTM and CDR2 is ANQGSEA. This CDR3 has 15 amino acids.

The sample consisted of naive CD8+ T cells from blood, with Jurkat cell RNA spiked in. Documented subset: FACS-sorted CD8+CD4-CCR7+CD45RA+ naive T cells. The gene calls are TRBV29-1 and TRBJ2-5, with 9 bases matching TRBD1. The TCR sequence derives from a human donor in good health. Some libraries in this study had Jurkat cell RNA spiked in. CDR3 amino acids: CSVEDPGQGQETQYF. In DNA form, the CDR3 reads TGCAGCGTTGAAGATCCGGGACAGGGACAAGAGACCCAGTACTTC.